What follows describes a single T cell receptor beta chain. Its antigen remains undetermined. Base qualities are not at hand, and no much larger clone is one base apart. These data come from a study of radiation and T cells in renal cell carcinoma (dated by TCRdb to 2018 to 2021). Notes on the research overall: The samples were drawn from a clinical trial, where primary renal cell carcinomas were treated with 15 Gy of stereotactic body radiation therapy and then removed by nephrectomy 4 weeks afterward. A total of under 60 samples underwent TCR beta sequencing, made up of approximately 26 tumors and about 27 peripheral blood samples. A total of 3.5 million to 4.5 million unique CDR3 nucleotide sequences, encoding roughly 2.7 million unique CDR3 amino acid sequences, were found across all 50 or so samples.

The CDR3 numbers 13 residues from cysteine through phenylalanine. Solely the CDR3 DNA is kept, with 39 bases framed from the first base. V sheds 3 bases and J sheds 7 bases, leaving 9 bases between their ends. CDR1 SGHTA and CDR2 FQGTGA are derived from the germline V gene. TCR beta libraries were generated from genomic DNA with the immunoSEQ kit, following the manufacturer's recommendations. For library preparation, a first multiplex PCR was performed with proprietary primers, followed by a second PCR in which unique barcodes were added, and bead cleanups were performed after each round. Each sample batch included a kit-provided positive control reaction and a negative control reaction. The final libraries underwent checking on an Agilent 4200 TapeStation D1000 ScreenTape, volumetric pooling, and quantification by qPCR. An Illumina NextSeq500 fitted with a MidOutput 150-cycle cartridge performed the sequencing, running 156 Read1 cycles and 15 Index1 cycles with the kit's custom primers. The pooled library was loaded at 1.0 pM, and roughly 20% PhiX control was spiked in. On the study's bioinformatics: Vendor-processed data were analyzed in R, and a clonotype was defined as all T cells sharing the same CDR3 nucleotide sequence. In the clone abundance analyses, frequencies were normalized to the 10,000 most abundant clones in each sample. Public T cell clones, averaging fewer than five per sample, were removed before analysis. Tumor-enriched clonotypes and baseline blood-enriched clonotypes were defined as those with an abundance difference of at least 32-fold between compartments. A beta-binomial differential abundance model was applied to find clonotypes that expanded or contracted between blood time points. Tumor-blood repertoire similarity was measured with the Baroni-Urbani and Buser coefficient, and groups were compared using two-tailed Wilcoxon tests in R. The table comes from immuneACCESS by way of TCRdb, which keeps in-frame sequences with V and J called. Part of the clones is missing from these tables; in studies checked, under half for an unresolved V gene and the rest for unknown reasons. V, J and clone size are taken as reported in that table, and D and trimming were inferred from the DNA itself. The sample table records about 130,000 clones; roughly 80% of these occur just once. The top ten clones comprise under 4% of the sample.

Read against the paper, the sample's time point label means: baseline pretreatment blood. The treatment or condition label, read with the paper, signifies: 15 Gy SBRT to primary tumor, nephrectomy 4 weeks later. To track tumor-enriched clonotypes, serial peripheral blood was sampled from radiation-treated patients at baseline and at 2 weeks and 4 weeks after SBRT. Every patient had renal cell carcinoma of clear cell pathology. Genomic DNA for TCR sequencing was prepared using the QIAamp DNA Blood Mini Kit (Qiagen). Samples were included in the analyses only if all quality control checks were passed. Findings and caveats that apply to the study as a whole: Blood repertoire dynamics were not followed beyond 4 weeks after treatment. No pretreatment tumor biopsies were available, so the baseline intratumoral presence of clonotypes could not be determined. With a single-armed trial design, the study had no way to address how radiation dose or scheduling affects the TCR repertoire. In blood, the top tumor clonotypes increased between baseline and 2 weeks post-radiation and then shrank by 4 weeks, which suggests that tumor-resident clones expanded only transiently.

The receptor chain draws on TRBV7-3 and TRBJ2-2; the D gene assignment is ambiguous. Sequenced material: blood, taken from a patient whose treatment included radiotherapy and nephrectomy. The sequence derives from a woman aged 55-70 years with renal cell carcinoma. DNA sequence: TGTGCCAGCAGCTTTAGGCAGGACGGGGAGCTGTTTTTT. It encodes CASSFRQDGELFF.